The clone carrying this T cell receptor beta chain was detected only a few times. Assay: immunoSEQ multiplex PCR; the TCRdb copy retains only in-frame clones and omits some. Altogether 10,000 to 15,000 clones are present, roughly 80% being singletons, with the ten largest covering 17%. Specified time point: neoterminal ileum biopsy at postoperative endoscopy, about 6 months after surgery. This CDR3 has 14 amino acids. The J segment lost 4 bases and the V segment lost 4 bases, leaving 4 bases of the junction unmatched. The germline CDR1 and CDR2 sequences are SGHRS and YFSETQ. This record comes from a study of T cell repertoires in ileal Crohn's disease.

The specimen was ileal tissue. The chain uses TRBV5-1 and TRBJ2-3, with TRBD2 matching 9 bases. The receptor comes from an adult with Crohn's disease. CDR3 residues: CASSPGLASDTQYF. CDR3 nucleotides: TGCGCCAGCAGCCCGGGACTAGCTTCAGATACGCAGTATTTT.